A selection of T cell receptor beta chains follows, all from one sample in a study of T cells in Graves' hyperthyroidism and ophthalmopathy. Each CDR3 protein is one row after TCRdb ran MiXCR on the multiplex PCR reads. The table shows about 380,000 distinct CDR3 sequences, with around 18% occurring only once. The source material was blood. These receptors were collected from a man between 18 and 29 years old with Graves' ophthalmopathy. Both conserved end residues are part of each CDR3. The D gene is left open where the match is weak. Clone size is given for some rows only: seen once, a few or many times, or a class if the clone is expanded.

J gene,clone size,D gene,V gene,CDR3 protein,CDR3 DNA
TRBJ1-1,NA,TRBD1,TRBV2,CASSAHRDRGLRDTEAFF,TGTGCCAGCAGCGCCCACCGGGACAGGGGGCTCCGGGACACTGAAGCTTTCTTT
TRBJ2-3,few,TRBD2,TRBV13,CASSSLGLAGGLGTDTQYF,TGTGCCAGCAGCTCCCTCGGACTAGCGGGGGGGTTAGGCACAGATACGCAGTATTTT
TRBJ2-3,NA,NA,TRBV20-1,CSARASRTDTQYF,TGCAGTGCTAGGGCCTCCCGCACAGATACGCAGTATTTT
TRBJ2-7,NA,TRBD1,TRBV20-1,CSVPLQGAGYEQYF,TGCAGTGTACCCTTACAGGGGGCTGGATACGAGCAGTACTTC
TRBJ2-7,many,NA,TRBV5-1,CASSLDRDFSEQYF,TGCGCCAGCAGCTTGGACAGGGACTTCAGCGAGCAGTACTTC
TRBJ1-2,many,TRBD1,TRBV27,CASSPTRDRGGYPSYGYTF,TGTGCCAGCAGTCCCACCCGAGACAGGGGGGGTTATCCCAGTTATGGCTACACCTTC
TRBJ2-7,many,NA,TRBV2,CASSEWHHLYEQYF,TGTGCCAGCAGTGAATGGCACCACCTCTACGAGCAGTACTTC
TRBJ2-7,NA,NA,TRBV6-5,CASSSYGKLWYEQYF,TGTGCCAGCAGTTCGTACGGGAAACTTTGGTACGAGCAGTACTTC
TRBJ1-5,NA,NA,TRBV6-1,CASRWEESNQPQHF,TGTGCCAGCAGGTGGGAGGAGAGCAATCAGCCCCAGCATTTT
TRBJ2-2,few,TRBD2,TRBV6-1,CASRAGTINTGELFF,TGTGCCAGCAGGGCCGGGACTATAAACACCGGGGAGCTGTTTTTT
TRBJ1-1,once,NA,TRBV9,CASSQQSLGTEAFF,TGTGCCAGCAGCCAACAGTCGTTAGGCACTGAAGCTTTCTTT
TRBJ2-7,many,TRBD1,TRBV29-1,CSVVPGQGVDEQYF,TGCAGCGTTGTTCCGGGACAGGGGGTTGACGAGCAGTACTTC
TRBJ1-1,many,NA,TRBV18,CASSPPRQGRYTEAFF,TGTGCCAGCTCACCACCCAGGCAGGGTCGTTACACTGAAGCTTTCTTT
TRBJ1-6,many,TRBD1,TRBV20-1,CSAPRDRLKPLHF,TGCAGTGCTCCCCGGGACAGACTAAAACCCCTCCACTTT
TRBJ2-5,NA,TRBD1,TRBV19,CASSGRGRRETQYF,TGTGCCAGTAGCGGCAGGGGGCGACGAGAGACCCAGTACTTC
TRBJ1-1,few,NA,TRBV18,CASSLTLGTLGNTEAFF,TGTGCCAGCTCCCTGACCCTGGGGACGCTGGGGAACACTGAAGCTTTCTTT
TRBJ1-1,few,NA,TRBV18,CASSPGSGVGMNTEAFF,TGTGCCAGCTCACCAGGGTCAGGTGTAGGAATGAACACTGAAGCTTTCTTT
TRBJ2-1,few,TRBD2,TRBV9,CASSVGSGGQPNEQFF,TGTGCCAGCAGCGTAGGTAGCGGGGGGCAACCCAATGAGCAGTTCTTC
TRBJ2-1,many,TRBD2,TRBV2,CASSDFRGGLNEQFF,TGTGCCAGCAGTGATTTCCGGGGGGGCCTGAATGAGCAGTTCTTC
TRBJ1-5,NA,TRBD1,TRBV4-1,CASSQVGGEGQPQHF,TGCGCCAGCAGCCAAGTAGGGGGCGAAGGTCAGCCCCAGCATTTT
TRBJ2-3,many,NA,TRBV7-6,CASSSLLVDTQYF,TGTGCCAGCAGCTCTCTCCTGGTAGATACGCAGTATTTT
TRBJ1-6,NA,TRBD1,TRBV2,CASSAQGTGSPLHF,TGTGCCAGCAGCGCACAGGGGACGGGTTCACCCCTCCACTTT
TRBJ2-7,few,NA,TRBV9,CASSGGGGQLNEQYF,TGTGCCAGCAGCGGGGGGGGTGGACAGCTGAACGAGCAGTACTTC
TRBJ1-6,many,NA,TRBV5-1,CASSANRSPLHF,TGCGCCAGCAGCGCGAATAGGTCACCCCTCCACTTT
TRBJ2-1,NA,TRBD2,TRBV5-5,CASSPAGGESYNEQFF,TGTGCCAGCAGCCCCGCGGGGGGGGAGTCCTACAATGAGCAGTTCTTC
TRBJ2-7,few,NA,TRBV28,CASSGLGTPVGEQYF,TGTGCCAGCAGTGGCTTGGGCACACCTGTAGGGGAGCAGTACTTC
TRBJ2-4,many,NA,TRBV3-1,CASSPGMGGGNIQYF,TGTGCCAGCAGCCCCGGGATGGGCGGAGGAAACATTCAGTACTTC
TRBJ2-2,NA,NA,TRBV19,CASSLPRAVNTGELFF,TGTGCCAGTAGCCTCCCGAGAGCAGTGAACACCGGGGAGCTGTTTTTT
TRBJ2-6,NA,NA,TRBV5-1,CASSLEGNGANVLTF,TGCGCCAGCAGCTTGGAGGGGAATGGGGCCAACGTCCTGACTTTC
TRBJ2-3,NA,TRBD2,TRBV9,CASSPGGIITDTQYF,TGTGCCAGCAGCCCCGGGGGGATAATCACAGATACGCAGTATTTT
TRBJ1-2,many,NA,TRBV12-3/TRBV12-4,CASTAAGRGYGYTF,TGTGCCAGCACCGCGGCAGGGAGGGGCTATGGCTACACCTTC
TRBJ2-1,many,NA,TRBV7-3,CASSLSGVEQFF,TGTGCCAGCAGCTTATCAGGGGTTGAGCAGTTCTTC
TRBJ2-3,many,TRBD2,TRBV7-6,CASSLEAGGLLSDTQYF,TGTGCCAGCAGCTTAGAAGCGGGGGGCCTATTGTCAGATACGCAGTATTTT
TRBJ1-5,many,NA,TRBV5-1,CASSLGESNQPQHF,TGCGCCAGCAGCTTGGGGGAGAGCAATCAGCCCCAGCATTTT
TRBJ1-1,few,NA,TRBV5-1,CASSLGQRSFF,TGCGCCAGCAGCTTGGGGCAGAGATCTTTCTTT
TRBJ1-4,many,NA,TRBV3-1,CASSLSGSGNEKLFF,TGTGCCAGCAGCCTATCAGGGTCAGGGAATGAAAAACTGTTTTTT
TRBJ1-6,many,TRBD1,TRBV28,CASRPGTGYSPLHF,TGTGCCAGCAGACCCGGGACAGGGTATTCACCCCTCCACTTT
TRBJ2-7,many,TRBD1,TRBV3-1,CASSRQGEDEQYF,TGTGCCAGCAGCCGACAGGGTGAGGACGAGCAGTACTTC
TRBJ1-5,NA,TRBD1,TRBV20-1,CSASTGGQPQHF,TGCAGTGCGTCGACAGGGGGTCAGCCCCAGCATTTT
TRBJ1-1,many,NA,TRBV7-9,CASSPADTEAFF,TGTGCCAGCAGCCCAGCAGACACTGAAGCTTTCTTT
TRBJ2-7,many,TRBD1,TRBV16,CASSQYGRGSSYEQYF,TGTGCCAGCAGCCAATATGGCAGGGGGAGCTCCTACGAGCAGTACTTC
TRBJ2-7,many,NA,TRBV2,CASNGRVEGVFAYEQYF,TGTGCCAGCAATGGAAGGGTAGAGGGGGTTTTCGCCTACGAGCAGTACTTC
TRBJ1-2,NA,NA,TRBV20-1,CSAPPGRLYGYTF,TGCAGTGCTCCCCCGGGCCGACTCTATGGCTACACCTTC
TRBJ2-6,NA,NA,TRBV24-1,CATSDPPGANVLTF,TGTGCCACCAGTGACCCCCCCGGGGCCAACGTCCTGACTTTC
TRBJ1-4,NA,NA,TRBV12-3/TRBV12-4,CASSLYRVGEKLFF,TGTGCCAGCAGTTTATACAGGGTCGGCGAAAAACTGTTTTTT
TRBJ1-5,many,NA,TRBV20-1,CSERQANQPQHF,TGCAGTGAACGACAGGCAAATCAGCCCCAGCATTTT
TRBJ2-3,many,TRBD1,TRBV4-1,CASSQQGQGARDTQYF,TGCGCCAGCAGCCAACAGGGACAGGGGGCAAGAGATACGCAGTATTTT
TRBJ1-1,many,TRBD1,TRBV11-2,CASSPVQGRPEAFF,TGTGCCAGCAGCCCCGTACAGGGGCGGCCTGAAGCTTTCTTT
TRBJ2-1,NA,TRBD2,TRBV6-5,CASSYSAGGGNEQFF,TGTGCCAGCAGTTACTCGGCGGGGGGGGGAAATGAGCAGTTCTTC
TRBJ1-6,many,TRBD1,TRBV2,CASSLGQASNSPLHF,TGTGCCAGCAGCCTCGGACAGGCCTCTAATTCACCCCTCCACTTT
TRBJ2-1,few,TRBD1,TRBV6-1,CASRQGNYNEQFF,TGTGCCAGCAGACAGGGGAACTACAATGAGCAGTTCTTC
TRBJ1-4,few,TRBD1,TRBV6-2/TRBV6-3,CASSQNDRGDEKLFF,TGTGCCAGCAGTCAAAACGACAGGGGAGATGAAAAACTGTTTTTT
TRBJ1-1,many,NA,TRBV4-1,CASSDRITPGGLEDTEAFF,TGCGCCAGCAGCGACCGCATCACTCCGGGGGGCCTTGAGGACACTGAAGCTTTCTTT
TRBJ2-2,few,TRBD2,TRBV3-1,CASSQWDYANTGELFF,TGTGCCAGCAGCCAATGGGACTACGCGAACACCGGGGAGCTGTTTTTT
TRBJ2-5,many,NA,TRBV7-9,CASSLGDYQETQYF,TGTGCCAGCAGCTTAGGTGACTACCAAGAGACCCAGTACTTC
TRBJ2-1,NA,NA,TRBV25-1,CASSPWGNTINEQFF,TGTGCCAGCTCTCCGTGGGGGAACACCATCAATGAGCAGTTCTTC
TRBJ1-2,many,NA,TRBV28,CASAPPLSGYGYTF,TGTGCCAGCGCCCCGCCCTTGTCGGGCTATGGCTACACCTTC
TRBJ1-2,many,NA,TRBV11-2,CASSLDPGPNYGYTF,TGTGCCAGCAGCTTAGATCCGGGGCCTAACTATGGCTACACCTTC
TRBJ1-2,many,TRBD1,TRBV6-1,CASSETGQGYGYTF,TGTGCCAGCAGTGAGACGGGACAGGGCTATGGCTACACCTTC
TRBJ2-5,NA,NA,TRBV3-1,CASSREAAGTQYF,TGTGCCAGCAGCCGAGAAGCAGCCGGGACCCAGTACTTC